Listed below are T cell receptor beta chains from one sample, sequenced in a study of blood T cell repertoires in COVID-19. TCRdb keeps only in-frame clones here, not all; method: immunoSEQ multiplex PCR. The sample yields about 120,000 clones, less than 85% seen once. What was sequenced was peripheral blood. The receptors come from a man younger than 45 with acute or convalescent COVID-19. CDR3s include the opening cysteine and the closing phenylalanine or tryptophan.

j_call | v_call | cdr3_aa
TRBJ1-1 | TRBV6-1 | CASSEGTGGRTEAFF
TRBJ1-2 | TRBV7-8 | CASSLGREGQGGYTF
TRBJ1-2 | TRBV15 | CATSREGQPYGYTF
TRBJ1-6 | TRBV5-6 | CASSLDGSSYNSPLHF
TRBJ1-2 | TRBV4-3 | CASSHLGGTAVGYTF
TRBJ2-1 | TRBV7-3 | CASSPGTGSNEQFF
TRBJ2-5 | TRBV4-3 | CASSLRAEYQETQYF
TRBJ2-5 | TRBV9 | CASSVVGGGQETQYF
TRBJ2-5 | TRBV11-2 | CASSSASIQTQYF
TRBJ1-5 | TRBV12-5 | CASGLGQGQPQHF
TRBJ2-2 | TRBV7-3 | CASSAQASGELFF
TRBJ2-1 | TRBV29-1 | CSVVGQYYNEQFF
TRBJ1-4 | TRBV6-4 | CASSPGQGSGNEKLFF
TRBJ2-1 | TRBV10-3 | CATEYDKSSYNEQFF
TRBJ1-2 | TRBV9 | CASSVEGQGYYGYTF
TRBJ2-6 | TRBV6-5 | CASTPGGGANVLTF
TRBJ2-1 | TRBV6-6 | CASNKDRDFANEQFF
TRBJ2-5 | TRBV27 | CASSSTTSPRRGVGYNQETQYF
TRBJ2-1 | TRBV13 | CASSLASGGLNEQFF
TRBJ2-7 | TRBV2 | CASLGLAGNYEQYF
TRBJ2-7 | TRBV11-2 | CASSLEVGSSYEQYF
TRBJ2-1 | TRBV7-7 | CASSFGTSGLYNEQFF
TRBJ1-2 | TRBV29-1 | CSVEQGYGYTF
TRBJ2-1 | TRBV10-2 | CASTHTSGGYNEQFF
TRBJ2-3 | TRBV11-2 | CASSFRGRQSDTQYF
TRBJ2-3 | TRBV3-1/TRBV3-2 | CASSVGGSMNTDTQYF
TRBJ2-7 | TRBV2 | CASHSGLASYEQYF
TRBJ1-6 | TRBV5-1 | CASSYGQDNSPLHF
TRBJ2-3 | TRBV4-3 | CASSRSGPGRTDTQYF
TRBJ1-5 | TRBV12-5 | CASGLGTQGASNQPQHF
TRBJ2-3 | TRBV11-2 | CASSSRLAGDTQYF
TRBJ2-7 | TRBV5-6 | CASSLMGAGGTSYEQYF
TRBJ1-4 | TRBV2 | CASRTGPHGEKLFF
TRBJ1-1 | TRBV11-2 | CASTLEGMEAFF
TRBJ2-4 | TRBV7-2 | CASSSDRGNIQYF
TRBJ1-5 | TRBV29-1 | CSVDQWAAGGINQPQHF
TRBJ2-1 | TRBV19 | CASSILAGGNEQFF
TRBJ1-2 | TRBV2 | CASRTEGAKGGYTF
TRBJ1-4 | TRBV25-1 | CASSDWDSREKLFF
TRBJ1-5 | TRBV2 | CASSEAGYQPQHF
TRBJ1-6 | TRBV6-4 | CASSTSTAGDSPLHF
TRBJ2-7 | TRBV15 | CATSRDIAGGPAYEQYF
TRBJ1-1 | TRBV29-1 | CSVDPGQGTVTFF